This T cell receptor (beta chain) is from a study of blood T cell repertoires in COVID-19. Study at large: Samples of COVID-19 (acute and convalescent) were obtained from the United States, Italy and Spain. Sample material is recorded as cDNA or gDNA derived from T cells, B-cell-depleted T cells, or PBMCs.

Followed longitudinally, the Seattle patients had been enrolled during active infection. The CDR3 length is 15 residues. V gave up 4 bases and J gave up 6 bases; unmatched junction bases: 9. Germline CDR1 SGDLS, CDR2 YYNGEE. As processed by the authors: Reference gene primer amplification gave nucleated cell count estimates. Sequenced by immunoSEQ multiplex PCR; TCRdb stores in-frame clones only, minus some. The V and J calls and clone size were taken over from that table, and D and trimming were inferred from the DNA. Here the sample spans about 95,000 clones, about 89% being singletons. Sequences were obtained from peripheral blood. The chain combines TRBV9 with TRBJ2-7, with 11 bases identical to TRBD1. The TCR was taken from a middle-aged man with COVID-19, enrolled during active disease. The CDR3 is CASSPGQGANGEQYF. CDR3 coding DNA: TGTGCCAGCAGCCCAGGACAGGGGGCTAATGGCGAGCAGTACTTC. Complete variable domain (other parts from reference TRBV9 and TRBJ2-7): DSGVTQTPKHLITATGQRVTLRCSPRSGDLSVYWYQQSLDQGLQFLIQYYNGEERAKGNILERFSAQQFPDLHSELNLSSLELGDSALYFCASSPGQGANGEQYFGPGTRLTVT.